There are a few counts of the clone carrying this T cell receptor beta chain. In germline, CDR1 is GTSNPN, CDR2 SVGIG (reference sequence). V lost 6 bases, J lost 2 bases, and 5 bases lay in between. The CDR3 runs to 12 residues. This specimen comes from a study of T-cell reconstitution after alpha-beta-depleted transplantation in children. The library targeted TCRbeta and was prepared with unique molecular identifiers. TCRdb analysed the PCR reads with MiXCR anew, one entry per CDR3 protein. The repertoire has about 600,000 distinct CDR3 sequences, about 10% of them found once; the top ten carry approximately 4.1%.

The TCR sequence derives from a human donor who donated a stem cell graft to a child with acute myeloid leukemia. J is TRBJ2-6 and V is TRBV30, with D hard to call. The source material was PBMCs from the stem cell graft donor, sampled from the stem cell graft. CDR3 DNA sequence: TGTGCCTGTAACCCTGGGGCCAACGTCCTGACTTTC. Translation: CACNPGANVLTF.